This record covers a single T cell receptor (beta chain). No cognate antigen has been identified for it. No base quality values were provided; no much bigger clone lies one nucleotide off. The entry originates in a study of T cell changes during pregnancy in multiple sclerosis (dated by TCRdb to about 2019). Study-level background: The study examined how the T cell repertoire changed over the course of pregnancy in women with multiple sclerosis.

The CDR3 contains 18 residues, cysteine and phenylalanine counted. The entry retains the CDR3 DNA only, 54 bases that are in frame from base 1. Reading the germline V gene (reference sequence) gives CDR1 MNHEY and CDR2 SMNVEV. V drops 0 bases and J drops 1 base, leaving 18 bases in between. Libraries came from the immunoSEQ multiplex PCR assay. TCRdb retrieved this table from immuneACCESS and kept in-frame rearrangements only. Not all clones are present; in checked studies, unresolved V genes account for under half, and no reason is known for the remainder. In this sample the table shows around 55,000 clones, about 92% of which occur a single time. The ten largest clones add up to 3.5% to 4.5% of the sample.

The sequencing used CD8+ T cells from peripheral blood mononuclear cells, collected in the second trimester of pregnancy. The rearranged segments are TRBV27 and TRBJ1-2, with an unclear D gene assignment. The clonotype comes from a female donor with multiple sclerosis, enrolled in a pregnancy study. This receptor carries the CDR3 CASSLSIRREEINYGYTF. The DNA reads TGTGCCAGCAGTTTATCGATACGGCGGGAGGAAATTAACTATGGCTACACCTTC.